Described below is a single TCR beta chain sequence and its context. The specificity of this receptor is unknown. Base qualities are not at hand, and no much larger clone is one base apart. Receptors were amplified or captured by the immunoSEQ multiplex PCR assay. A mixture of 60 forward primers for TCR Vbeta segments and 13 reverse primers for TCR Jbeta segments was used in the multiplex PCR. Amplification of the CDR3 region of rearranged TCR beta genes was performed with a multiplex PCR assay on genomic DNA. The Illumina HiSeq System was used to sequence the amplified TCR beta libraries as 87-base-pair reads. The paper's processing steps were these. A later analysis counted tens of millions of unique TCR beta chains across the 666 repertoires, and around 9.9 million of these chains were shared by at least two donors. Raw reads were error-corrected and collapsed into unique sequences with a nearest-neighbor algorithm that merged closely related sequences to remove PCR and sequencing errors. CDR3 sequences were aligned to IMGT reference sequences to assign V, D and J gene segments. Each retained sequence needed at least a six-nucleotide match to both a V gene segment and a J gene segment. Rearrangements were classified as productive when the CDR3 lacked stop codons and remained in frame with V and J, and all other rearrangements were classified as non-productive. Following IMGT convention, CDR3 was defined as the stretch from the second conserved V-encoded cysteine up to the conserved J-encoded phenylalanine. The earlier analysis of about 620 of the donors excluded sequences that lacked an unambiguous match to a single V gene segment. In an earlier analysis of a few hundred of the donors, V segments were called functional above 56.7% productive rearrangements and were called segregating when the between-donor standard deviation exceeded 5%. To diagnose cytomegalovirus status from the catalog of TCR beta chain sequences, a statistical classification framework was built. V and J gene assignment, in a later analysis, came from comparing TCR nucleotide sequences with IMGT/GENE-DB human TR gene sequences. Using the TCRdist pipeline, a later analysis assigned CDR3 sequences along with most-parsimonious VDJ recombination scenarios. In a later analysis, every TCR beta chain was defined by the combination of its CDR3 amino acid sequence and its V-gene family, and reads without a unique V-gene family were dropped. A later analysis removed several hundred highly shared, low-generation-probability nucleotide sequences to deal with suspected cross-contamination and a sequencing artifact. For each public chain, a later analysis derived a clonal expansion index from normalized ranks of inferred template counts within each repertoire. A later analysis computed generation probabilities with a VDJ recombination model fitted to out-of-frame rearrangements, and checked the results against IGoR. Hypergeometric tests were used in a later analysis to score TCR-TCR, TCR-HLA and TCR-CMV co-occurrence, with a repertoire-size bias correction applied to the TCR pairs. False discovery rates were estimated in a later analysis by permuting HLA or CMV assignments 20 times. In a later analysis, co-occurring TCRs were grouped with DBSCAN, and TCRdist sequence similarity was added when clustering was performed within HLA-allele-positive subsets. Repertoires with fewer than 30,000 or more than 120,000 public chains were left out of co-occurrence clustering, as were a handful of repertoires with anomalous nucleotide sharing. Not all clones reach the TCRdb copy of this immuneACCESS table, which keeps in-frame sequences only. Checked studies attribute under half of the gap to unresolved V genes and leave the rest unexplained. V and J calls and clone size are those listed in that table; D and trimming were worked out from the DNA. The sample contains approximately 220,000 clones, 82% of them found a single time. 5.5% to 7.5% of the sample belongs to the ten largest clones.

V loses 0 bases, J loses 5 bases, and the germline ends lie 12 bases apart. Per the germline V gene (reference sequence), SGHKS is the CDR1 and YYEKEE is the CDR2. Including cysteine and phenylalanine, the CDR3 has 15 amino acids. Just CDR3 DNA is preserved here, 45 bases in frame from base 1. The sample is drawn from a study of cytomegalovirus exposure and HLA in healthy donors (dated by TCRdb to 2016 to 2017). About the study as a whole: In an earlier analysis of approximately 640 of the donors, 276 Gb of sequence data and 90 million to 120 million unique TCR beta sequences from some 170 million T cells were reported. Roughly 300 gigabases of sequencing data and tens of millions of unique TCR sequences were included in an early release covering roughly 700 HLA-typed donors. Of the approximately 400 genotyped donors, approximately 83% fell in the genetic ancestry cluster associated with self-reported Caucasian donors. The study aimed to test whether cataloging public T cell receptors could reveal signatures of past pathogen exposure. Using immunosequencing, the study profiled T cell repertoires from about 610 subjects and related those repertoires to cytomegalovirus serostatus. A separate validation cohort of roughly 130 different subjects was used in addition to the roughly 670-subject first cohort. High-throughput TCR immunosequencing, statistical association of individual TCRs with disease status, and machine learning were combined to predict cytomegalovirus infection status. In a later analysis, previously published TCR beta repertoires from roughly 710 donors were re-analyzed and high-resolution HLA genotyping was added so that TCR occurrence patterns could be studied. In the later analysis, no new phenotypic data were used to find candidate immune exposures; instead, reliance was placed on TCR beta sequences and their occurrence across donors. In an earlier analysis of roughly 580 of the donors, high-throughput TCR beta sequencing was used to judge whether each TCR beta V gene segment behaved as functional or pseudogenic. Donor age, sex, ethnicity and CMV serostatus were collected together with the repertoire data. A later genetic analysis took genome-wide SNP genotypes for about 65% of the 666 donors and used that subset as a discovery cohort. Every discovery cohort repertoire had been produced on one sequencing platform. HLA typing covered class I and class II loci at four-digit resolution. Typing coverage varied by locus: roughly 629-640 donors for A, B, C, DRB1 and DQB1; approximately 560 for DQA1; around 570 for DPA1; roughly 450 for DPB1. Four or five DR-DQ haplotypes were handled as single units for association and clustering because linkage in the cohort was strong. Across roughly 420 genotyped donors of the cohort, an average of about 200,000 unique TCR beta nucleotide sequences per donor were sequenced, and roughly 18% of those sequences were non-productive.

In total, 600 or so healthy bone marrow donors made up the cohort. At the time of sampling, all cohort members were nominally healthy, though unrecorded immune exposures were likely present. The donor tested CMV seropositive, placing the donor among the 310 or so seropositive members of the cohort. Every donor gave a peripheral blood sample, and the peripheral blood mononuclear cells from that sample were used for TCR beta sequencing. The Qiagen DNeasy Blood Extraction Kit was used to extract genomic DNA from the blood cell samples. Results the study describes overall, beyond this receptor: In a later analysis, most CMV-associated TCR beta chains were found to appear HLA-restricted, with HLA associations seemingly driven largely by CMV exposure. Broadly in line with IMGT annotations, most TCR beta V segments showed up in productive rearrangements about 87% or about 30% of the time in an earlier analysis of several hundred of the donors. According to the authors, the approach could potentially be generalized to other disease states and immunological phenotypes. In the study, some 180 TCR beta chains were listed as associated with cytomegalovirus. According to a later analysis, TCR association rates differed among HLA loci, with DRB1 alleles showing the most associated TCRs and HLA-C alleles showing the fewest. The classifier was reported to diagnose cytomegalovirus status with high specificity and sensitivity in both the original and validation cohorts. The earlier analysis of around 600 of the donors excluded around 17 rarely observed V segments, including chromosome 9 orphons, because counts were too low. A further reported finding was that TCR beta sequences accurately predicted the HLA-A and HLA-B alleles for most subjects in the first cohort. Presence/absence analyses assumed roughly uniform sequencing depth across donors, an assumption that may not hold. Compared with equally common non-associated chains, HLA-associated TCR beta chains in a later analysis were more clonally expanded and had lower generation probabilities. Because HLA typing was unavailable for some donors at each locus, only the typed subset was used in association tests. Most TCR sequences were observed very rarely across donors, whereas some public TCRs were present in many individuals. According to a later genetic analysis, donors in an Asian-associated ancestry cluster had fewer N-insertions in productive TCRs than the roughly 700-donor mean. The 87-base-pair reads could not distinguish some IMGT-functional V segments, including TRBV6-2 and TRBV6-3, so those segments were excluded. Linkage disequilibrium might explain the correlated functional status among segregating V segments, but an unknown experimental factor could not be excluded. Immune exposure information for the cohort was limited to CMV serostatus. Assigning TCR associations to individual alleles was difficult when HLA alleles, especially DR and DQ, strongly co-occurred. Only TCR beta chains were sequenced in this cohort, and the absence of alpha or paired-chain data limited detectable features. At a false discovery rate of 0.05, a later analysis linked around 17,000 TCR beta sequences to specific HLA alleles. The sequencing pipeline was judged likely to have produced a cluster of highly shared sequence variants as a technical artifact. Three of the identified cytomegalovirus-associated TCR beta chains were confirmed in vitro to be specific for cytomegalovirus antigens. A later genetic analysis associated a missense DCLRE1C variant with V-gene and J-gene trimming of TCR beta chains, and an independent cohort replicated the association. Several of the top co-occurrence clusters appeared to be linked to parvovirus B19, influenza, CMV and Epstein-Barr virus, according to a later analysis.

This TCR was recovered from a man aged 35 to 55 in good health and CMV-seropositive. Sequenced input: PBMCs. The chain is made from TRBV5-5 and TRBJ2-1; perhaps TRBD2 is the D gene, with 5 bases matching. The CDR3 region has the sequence CASSLGGRPDNEQFF. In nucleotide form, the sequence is TGTGCCAGCAGCTTGGGAGGGCGGCCCGACAATGAGCAGTTCTTC. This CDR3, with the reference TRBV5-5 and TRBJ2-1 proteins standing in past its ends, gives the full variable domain DAGVTQSPTHLIKTRGQQVTLRCSPISGHKSVSWYQQVLGQGPQFIFQYYEKEERGRGNFPDRFSARQFPNYSSELNVNALLLGDSALYLCASSLGGRPDNEQFFGPGTRLTVL.